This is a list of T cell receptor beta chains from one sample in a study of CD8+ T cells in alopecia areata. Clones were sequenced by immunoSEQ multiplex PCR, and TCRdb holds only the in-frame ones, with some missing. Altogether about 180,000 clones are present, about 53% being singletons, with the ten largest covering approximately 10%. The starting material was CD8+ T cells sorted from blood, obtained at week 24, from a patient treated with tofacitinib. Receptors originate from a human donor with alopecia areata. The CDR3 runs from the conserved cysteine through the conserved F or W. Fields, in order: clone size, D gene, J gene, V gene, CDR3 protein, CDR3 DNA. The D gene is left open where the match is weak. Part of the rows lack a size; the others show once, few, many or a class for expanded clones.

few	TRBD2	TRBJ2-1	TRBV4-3	CASSQDPAGVEQFF	TGCGCCAGCAGCCAAGATCCAGCGGGGGTTGAGCAGTTCTTC
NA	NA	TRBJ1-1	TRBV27	CASSLSIPGTEAFF	TGTGCCAGCAGTTTATCGATCCCAGGAACCGAAGCTTTCTTT
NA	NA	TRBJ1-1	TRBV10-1	CASSDPSGGGGNTEAFF	TGCGCCAGCAGTGACCCTTCCGGGGGAGGAGGGAACACTGAAGCTTTCTTT
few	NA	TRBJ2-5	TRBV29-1	CSVEEGITAWGTQYF	TGCAGCGTTGAAGAAGGGATAACAGCCTGGGGGACCCAGTACTTC
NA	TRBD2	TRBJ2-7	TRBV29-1	CSVEVAGEYEQYF	TGCAGCGTTGAAGTTGCGGGGGAATACGAGCAGTACTTC
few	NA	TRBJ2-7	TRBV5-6	CASSLALREQYF	TGTGCCAGCAGTTTGGCTCTCCGCGAGCAGTACTTC
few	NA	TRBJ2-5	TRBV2	CASSEESAQETQYF	TGTGCCAGCAGTGAAGAGAGTGCCCAAGAGACCCAGTACTTC
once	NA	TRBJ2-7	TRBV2	CASSEAGVVYEQYF	TGTGCCAGCAGTGAAGCAGGAGTGGTATACGAGCAGTACTTC
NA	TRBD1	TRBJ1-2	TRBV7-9	CASSSGQGIGYTF	TGTGCCAGCAGCTCGGGACAGGGTATTGGCTACACCTTC
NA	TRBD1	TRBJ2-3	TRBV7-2	CASSLAGTGRDTQYF	TGTGCCAGCAGCTTAGCCGGGACAGGGAGAGATACGCAGTATTTT
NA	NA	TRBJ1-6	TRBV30	CAWSEGIGHSPLHF	TGTGCCTGGAGTGAGGGGATCGGACACTCACCCCTCCACTTT
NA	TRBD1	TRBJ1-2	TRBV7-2	CASSLGSGTANYGYTF	TGTGCCAGCAGCTTAGGTTCGGGGACAGCTAACTATGGCTACACCTTC
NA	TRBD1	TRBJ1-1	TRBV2	CASTRDSFMNTEAFF	TGTGCCAGCACCCGGGACAGCTTTATGAACACTGAAGCTTTCTTT
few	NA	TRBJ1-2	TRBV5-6	CASSFPTGTDRYGYTF	TGTGCCAGCAGCTTCCCTACAGGGACGGATAGGTATGGCTACACCTTC
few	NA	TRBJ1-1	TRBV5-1	CASSYDLNTEAFF	TGCGCCAGCAGCTACGACCTGAACACTGAAGCTTTCTTT
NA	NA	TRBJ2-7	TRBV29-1	CSVEGDSYEQYF	TGCAGCGTTGAGGGAGACTCCTACGAGCAGTACTTC
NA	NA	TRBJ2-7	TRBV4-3	CASSQDRGALEQYF	TGCGCCAGCAGCCAAGACAGGGGCGCTCTCGAGCAGTACTTC
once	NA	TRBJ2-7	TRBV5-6	CASRKQVSYEQYF	TGTGCCAGCAGGAAACAGGTTTCCTACGAGCAGTACTTC
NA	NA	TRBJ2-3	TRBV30	CAWSVSASHTDTQYF	TGTGCCTGGAGTGTATCAGCGTCACACACAGATACGCAGTATTTT
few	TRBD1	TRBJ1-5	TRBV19	CASTDRGNQPQHF	TGTGCCAGTACCGACAGGGGCAATCAGCCCCAGCATTTT
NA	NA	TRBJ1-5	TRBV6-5	CASSSGPEWPQHF	TGTGCCAGCAGTTCAGGGCCCGAATGGCCCCAGCATTTT
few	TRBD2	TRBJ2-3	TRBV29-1	CSVVGGDTDTQYF	TGCAGCGTTGTCGGGGGGGACACAGATACGCAGTATTTT
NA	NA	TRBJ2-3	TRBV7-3	CASSFSLTDTQYF	TGTGCCAGCAGCTTCTCTCTCACAGATACGCAGTATTTT
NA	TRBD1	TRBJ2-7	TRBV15	CATSGGTGPGEQYF	TGTGCCACCAGCGGCGGGACAGGGCCGGGCGAGCAGTACTTC
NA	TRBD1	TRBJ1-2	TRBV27	CASSLSASGTARYGYTF	TGTGCCAGCAGTTTATCGGCCTCCGGGACAGCTCGCTATGGCTACACCTTC
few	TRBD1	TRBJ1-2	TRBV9	CASSGDRARGYTF	TGTGCCAGCAGCGGGGACAGGGCGCGGGGCTACACCTTC
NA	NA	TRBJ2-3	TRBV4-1	CASSQAGRGADTQYF	TGCGCCAGCAGCCAGGCAGGGAGAGGCGCAGATACGCAGTATTTT
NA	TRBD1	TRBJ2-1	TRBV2	CASSDGFTGQGFDEQFF	TGTGCCAGCAGTGACGGATTTACGGGACAGGGTTTCGATGAGCAGTTCTTC
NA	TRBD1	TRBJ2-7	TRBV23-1	CASSRGQARAEQYF	TGCGCCAGCAGTCGGGGACAGGCGCGCGCCGAGCAGTACTTC
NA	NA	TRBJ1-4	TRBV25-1	CASSAGRNEKLFF	TGTGCCAGCAGTGCGGGACGGAATGAAAAACTGTTTTTT
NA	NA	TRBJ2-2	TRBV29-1	CSVEYTGELFF	TGCAGCGTTGAGTACACCGGGGAGCTGTTTTTT
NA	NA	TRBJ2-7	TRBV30	CAWSGDYEQYF	TGTGCCTGGAGTGGAGACTACGAGCAGTACTTC
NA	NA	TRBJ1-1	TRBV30	CAWSVARHSEAFF	TGTGCCTGGAGTGTAGCCCGGCATTCTGAAGCTTTCTTT
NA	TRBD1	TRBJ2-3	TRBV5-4	CASSYAGGRTDTQYF	TGTGCCAGCAGCTACGCAGGGGGCCGCACAGATACGCAGTATTTT
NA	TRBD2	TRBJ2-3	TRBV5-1	CATRTSGRDTQYF	TGCGCCACCCGGACTAGCGGGCGAGATACGCAGTATTTT
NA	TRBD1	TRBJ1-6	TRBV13	CASSLGQGNNSPLHF	TGTGCCAGCAGTCTGGGACAGGGGAATAATTCACCCCTCCACTTT
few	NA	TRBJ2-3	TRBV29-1	CSVEGGARTDTQYF	TGCAGCGTTGAGGGCGGGGCGCGCACAGATACGCAGTATTTT
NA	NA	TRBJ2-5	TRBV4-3	CASSHRRGEIQETQYF	TGCGCCAGCAGCCATCGCAGGGGGGAGATCCAAGAGACCCAGTACTTC
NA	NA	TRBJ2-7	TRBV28	CASSFRALYEQYF	TGTGCCAGCAGTTTCAGGGCCCTCTACGAGCAGTACTTC
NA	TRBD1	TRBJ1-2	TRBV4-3	CASSQDRQGTGGYTF	TGCGCCAGCAGCCAAGATCGACAGGGGACGGGTGGCTACACCTTC
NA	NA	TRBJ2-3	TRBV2	CASSGGPSDTQYF	TGTGCCAGCAGTGGGGGGCCCTCAGATACGCAGTATTTT
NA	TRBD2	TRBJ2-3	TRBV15	CATSRTSGYTQYF	TGTGCCACCAGCAGGACTAGCGGTTATACGCAGTATTTT
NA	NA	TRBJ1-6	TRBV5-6	CASQLGNSPLHF	TGTGCCAGCCAGTTGGGAAATTCACCCCTCCACTTT
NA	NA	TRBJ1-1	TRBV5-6	CASSLISGTEAFF	TGTGCCAGCAGTCTGATTTCGGGCACTGAAGCTTTCTTT
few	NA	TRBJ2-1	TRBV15	CATSTGSDREEQFF	TGTGCCACCAGCACGGGGTCCGATAGGGAAGAGCAGTTCTTC
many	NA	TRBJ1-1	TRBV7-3	CASSPNRNTEAFF	TGTGCCAGCAGCCCTAATAGGAACACTGAAGCTTTCTTT
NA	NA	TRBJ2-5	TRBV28	CASSRQGRLGETQYF	TGTGCCAGCAGCCGCCAGGGAAGGCTTGGAGAGACCCAGTACTTC